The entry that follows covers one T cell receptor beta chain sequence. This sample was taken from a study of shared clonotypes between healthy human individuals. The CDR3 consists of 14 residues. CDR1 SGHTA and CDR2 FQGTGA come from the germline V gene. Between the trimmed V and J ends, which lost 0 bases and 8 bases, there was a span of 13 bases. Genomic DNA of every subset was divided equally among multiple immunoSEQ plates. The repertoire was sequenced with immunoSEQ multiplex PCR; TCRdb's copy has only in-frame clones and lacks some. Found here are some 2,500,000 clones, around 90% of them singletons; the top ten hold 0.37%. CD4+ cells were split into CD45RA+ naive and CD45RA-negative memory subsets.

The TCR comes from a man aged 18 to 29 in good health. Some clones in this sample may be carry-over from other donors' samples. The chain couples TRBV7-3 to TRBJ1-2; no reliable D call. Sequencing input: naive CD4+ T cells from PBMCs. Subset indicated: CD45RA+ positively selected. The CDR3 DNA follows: TGTGCCAGCAGCTTAACGGGCTTCGACGGGGGCTACACCTTC. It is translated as CASSLTGFDGGYTF.